This T cell receptor beta chain was identified in a study of Ad26.COV2.S vaccination and SARS-CoV-2 variants. Study results and caveats: Spike-specific TCR breadth was greater in vaccine than placebo recipients. Substantial breadth in spike-specific CD8+ and CD4+ T cell responses was reportedly seen after vaccination. Whether participants received vaccine or placebo, their non-spike TCR breadth was similar. Researchers cautioned that TCR breadth and depth analyses may have underestimated total T cell responses.

The treatment denotes: over 15 received Ad26.COV2.S at low or high dose, single or two shots; roughly 5 received placebo; per-sample allocation not given. Sampling was performed 63 days after the first vaccine or placebo injection. In regard to this clone: The antigen is unknown.

The protocol was immunoSEQ multiplex PCR, while the TCRdb copy is restricted to in-frame clones and leaves out a portion. The sample has hundreds of thousands of clones, about 87% seen once. The starting material was peripheral blood, obtained in a trial of Ad26.COV2.S vaccine versus placebo. The clonotype comes from a person between 18 and 60 years old who received the Ad26.COV2.S COVID-19 vaccine or a placebo.

The CDR3 nucleotides read TGTGCCAGCAGCCCTACACAGAGCTATAGGAACACTGAAGCTTTCTTT. Its translation is CASSPTQSYRNTEAFF. V and J are TRBV2 and TRBJ1-1; D remains ambiguous. The V gene's germline CDR1 is SNHLY and CDR2 FYNNEI. The ends were cut back, 6 bases at V and 1 base at J, with 18 bases in the middle. The CDR3 has 16 amino acids.